What follows describes a single TCR beta chain. Profiling relied on immunoSEQ multiplex PCR, and the TCRdb table lists in-frame clones only, not all of them. The repertoire holds 55,000 to 75,000 clones, with around 79% as singletons. The V gene lost 8 bases and the J gene lost 7 bases, with 21 bases spanning the gap. Germline lookup yields CDR1 ENHRY and CDR2 SYGVKD. The CDR3 sequence is 14 residues long. The data belong to a study of blood T cell repertoires in COVID-19. The sequence was collected from a woman between 65 and 79 years old with acute or convalescent COVID-19. The material sequenced was peripheral blood. V is TRBV10-3 and J is TRBJ2-7; D unresolved. CDR3 in amino acids: CAIESGSHSGEQYF. CDR3 DNA: TGTGCCATCGAGTCGGGTTCCCACTCCGGAGAGCAGTACTTC.